This T cell receptor beta chain was obtained from a study of OX40 agonist ivuxolimab in advanced cancers. The overall study: Partial responses were seen in three patients, one with hepatocellular carcinoma and two with cutaneous melanoma. Study-level results: Doses of 0.1 to 3.0 mg/kg were accompanied by clonal expansion of CD4+ and CD8+ blood T cells by week 6.

Sequenced by immunoSEQ multiplex PCR; TCRdb stores in-frame clones only, minus some. The sample shows roughly 61,000 clones, around 90% of them seen only once. As concerns this clone: Its antigen is as yet unknown.

The clonotype originates from an adult with an advanced solid tumor such as melanoma, head and neck, liver or kidney cancer. The sample consisted of CD4+ or CD8+ T cells sorted from blood, taken in a trial of the OX40 agonist ivuxolimab.

The DNA of the CDR3 is TGTGCTAGTGGTTTGGATGGAAGGGGCGAGACCCAGTACTTC. It encodes CASGLDGRGETQYF. The rearrangement joins TRBV12-5 to TRBJ2-5, with D tentatively TRBD1 (5 bases). The length of the CDR3 is 14 residues. Trimming took off 1 base at V and 5 bases at J, with 11 bases between the two ends. Per germline, CDR1 LGHNT and CDR2 FRNRAP.